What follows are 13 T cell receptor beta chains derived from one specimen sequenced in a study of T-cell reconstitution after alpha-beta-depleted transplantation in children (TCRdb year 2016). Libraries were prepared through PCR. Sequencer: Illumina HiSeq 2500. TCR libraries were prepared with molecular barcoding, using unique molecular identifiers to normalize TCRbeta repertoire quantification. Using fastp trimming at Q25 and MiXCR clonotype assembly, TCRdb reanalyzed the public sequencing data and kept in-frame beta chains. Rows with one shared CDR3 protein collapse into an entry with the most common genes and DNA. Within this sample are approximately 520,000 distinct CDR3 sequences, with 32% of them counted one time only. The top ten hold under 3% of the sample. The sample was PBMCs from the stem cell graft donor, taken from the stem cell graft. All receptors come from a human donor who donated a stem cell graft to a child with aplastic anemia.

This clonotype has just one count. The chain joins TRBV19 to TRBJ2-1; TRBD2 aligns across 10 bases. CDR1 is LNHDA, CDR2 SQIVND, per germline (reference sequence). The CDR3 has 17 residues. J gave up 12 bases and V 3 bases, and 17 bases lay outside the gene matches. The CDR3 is CASSMDLSGLALAGQFF. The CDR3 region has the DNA TGTGCCAGTAGTATGGATCTCTCGGGACTAGCGCTAGCGGGGCAGTTCTTC.

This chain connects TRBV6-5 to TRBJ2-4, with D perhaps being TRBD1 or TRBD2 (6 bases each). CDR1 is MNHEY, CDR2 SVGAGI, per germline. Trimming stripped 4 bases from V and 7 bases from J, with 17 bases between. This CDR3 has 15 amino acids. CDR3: CASSSTGGRGNIQYF. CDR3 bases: TGTGCCAGCAGTTCGACCGGGGGCCGGGGGAACATTCAGTACTTC.

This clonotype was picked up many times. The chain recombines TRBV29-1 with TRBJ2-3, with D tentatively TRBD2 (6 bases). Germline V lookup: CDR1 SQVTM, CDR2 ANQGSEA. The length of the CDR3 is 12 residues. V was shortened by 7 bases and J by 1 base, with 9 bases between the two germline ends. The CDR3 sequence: CSAASGTDTQYF. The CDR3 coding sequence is TGCAGCGCCGCTAGCGGCACAGATACGCAGTATTTT.

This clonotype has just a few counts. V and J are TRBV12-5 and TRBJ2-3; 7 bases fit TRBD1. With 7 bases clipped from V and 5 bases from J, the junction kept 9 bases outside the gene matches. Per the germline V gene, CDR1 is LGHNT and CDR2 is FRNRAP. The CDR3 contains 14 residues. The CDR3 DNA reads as TGTGCTAGTGCCCGACAGGGTGAATTAGATACGCAGTATTTT. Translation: CASARQGELDTQYF.

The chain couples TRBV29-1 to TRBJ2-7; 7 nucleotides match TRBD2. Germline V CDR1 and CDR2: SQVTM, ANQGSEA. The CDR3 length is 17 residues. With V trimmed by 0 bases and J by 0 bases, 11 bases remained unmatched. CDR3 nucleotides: TGCAGCGTTGAAGATCTTTGGAGGCTAGCGGCCTCCTACGAGCAGTACTTC. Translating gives CSVEDLWRLAASYEQYF.

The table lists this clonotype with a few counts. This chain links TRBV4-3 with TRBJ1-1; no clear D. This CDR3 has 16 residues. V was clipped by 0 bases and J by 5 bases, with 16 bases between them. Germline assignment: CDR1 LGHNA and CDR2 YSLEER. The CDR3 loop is CASSQDLKEGGTEAFF. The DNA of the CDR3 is TGCGCCAGCAGCCAAGATCTGAAGGAGGGAGGGACTGAAGCTTTCTTT.

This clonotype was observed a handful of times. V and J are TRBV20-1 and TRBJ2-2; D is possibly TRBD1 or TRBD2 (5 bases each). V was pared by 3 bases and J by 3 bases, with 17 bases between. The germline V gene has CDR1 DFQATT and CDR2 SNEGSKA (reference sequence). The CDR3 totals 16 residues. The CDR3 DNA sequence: TGCAGTGCTAGTCTCCTGGGTGGGGGAGACACCGGGGAGCTGTTTTTT. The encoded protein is CSASLLGGGDTGELFF.

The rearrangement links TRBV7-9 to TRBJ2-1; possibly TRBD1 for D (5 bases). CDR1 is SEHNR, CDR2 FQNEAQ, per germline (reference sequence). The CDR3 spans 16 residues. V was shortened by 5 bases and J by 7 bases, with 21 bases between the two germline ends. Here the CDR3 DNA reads TGTGCCAGCAGCCCGATTGGTACAGGAGCTTGGAATGAGCAGTTCTTC. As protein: CASSPIGTGAWNEQFF. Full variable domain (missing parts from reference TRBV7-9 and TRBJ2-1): DTGVSQNPRHKITKRGQNVTFRCDPISEHNRLYWYRQTLGQGPEFLTYFQNEAQLEKSRLLSDRFSAERPKGSFSTLEIQRTEQGDSAMYLCASSPIGTGAWNEQFFGPGTRLTVL.

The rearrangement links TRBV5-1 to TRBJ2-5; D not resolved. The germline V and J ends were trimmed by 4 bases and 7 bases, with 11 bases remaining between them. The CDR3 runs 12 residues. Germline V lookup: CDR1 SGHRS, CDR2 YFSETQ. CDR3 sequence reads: CASSLRRWTQYF. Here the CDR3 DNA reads TGCGCCAGCAGCCTACGGCGGTGGACCCAGTACTTC.

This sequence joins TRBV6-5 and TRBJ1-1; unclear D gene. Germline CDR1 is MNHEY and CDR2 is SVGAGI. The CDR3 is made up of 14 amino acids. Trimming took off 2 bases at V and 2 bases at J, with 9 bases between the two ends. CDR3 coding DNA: TGTGCCAGCAGTTACGAACCCGGCAACACTGAAGCTTTCTTT. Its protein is CASSYEPGNTEAFF.

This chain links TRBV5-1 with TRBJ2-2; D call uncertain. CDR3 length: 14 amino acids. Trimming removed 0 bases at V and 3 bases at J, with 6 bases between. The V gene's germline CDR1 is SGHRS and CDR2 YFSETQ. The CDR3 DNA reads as TGCGCCAGCAGCTTGGACACCTACACCGGGGAGCTGTTTTTT. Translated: CASSLDTYTGELFF.

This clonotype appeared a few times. DNA of the CDR3: TGTGCCAGCAGTTACCCCCAACACGAGCAGTACTTC. It yields the protein CASSYPQHEQYF. The V gene is TRBV6-2 or TRBV6-3, the J gene TRBJ2-7; D not certain. This CDR3 has 12 amino acids. The V gene's germline CDR1 is MNHEY and CDR2 SVGEGT. The germline V and J ends were trimmed by 2 bases and 5 bases, with 7 bases remaining between them.

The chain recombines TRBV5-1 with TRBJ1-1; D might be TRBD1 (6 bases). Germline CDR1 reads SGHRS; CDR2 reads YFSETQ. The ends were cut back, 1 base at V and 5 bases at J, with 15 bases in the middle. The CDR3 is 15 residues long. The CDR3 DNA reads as TGCGCCAGCAGCTTGTCGTGGGGGGCGGGTACTGAAGCTTTCTTT. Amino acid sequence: CASSLSWGAGTEAFF.